These T cell receptor beta chains were read from a single sample in a study of blood T cell repertoires in COVID-19. Clones were read by immunoSEQ multiplex PCR, and TCRdb kept only the in-frame ones, dropping some. This sample yields around 100,000 clones, of which over 80% are seen a single time; 17% belongs to the top ten. Sequenced input: peripheral blood. Receptors were obtained from a man aged 50 to 60 with acute or convalescent COVID-19. The CDR3 runs from the conserved cysteine through the conserved F or W. D genes are given only for firm matches. Clone size is not always given. Where it is, it says once, few, many or a class for expanded clones.

v_call	d_call	clone_size	j_call	cdr3_aa	cdr3_nt
TRBV11-3	.	.	TRBJ2-1	CASSPGLDEQFF	TGTGCCAGCAGCCCAGGGCTAGATGAGCAGTTCTTC
TRBV5-5	.	.	TRBJ1-5	CASSLRGNSNQPQHF	TGTGCCAGCAGCTTACGGGGGAATAGCAATCAGCCCCAGCATTTT
TRBV11-3	.	.	TRBJ1-3	CASSLDDSSGNTIYF	TGTGCCAGCAGCTTAGATGACTCCTCTGGAAACACCATATATTTT
TRBV7-2	.	.	TRBJ1-4	CASSLQPGANEKLFF	TGTGCCAGCAGCCTTCAACCGGGGGCTAATGAAAAACTGTTTTTT
TRBV25-1	.	.	TRBJ1-1	CASRSGPEAFF	TGTGCCAGCAGATCAGGGCCTGAAGCTTTCTTT
TRBV28	.	once	TRBJ1-5	CASSSDRTSNQPQHF	TGTGCCAGCAGTTCCGACAGGACTAGCAATCAGCCCCAGCATTTT
TRBV24-1	TRBD1	.	TRBJ2-7	CATSDRRDRGDEQYF	TGTGCCACCAGTGATCGCCGGGACAGGGGTGACGAGCAGTACTTC
TRBV9	.	.	TRBJ2-4	CASSPGGGQNIQYF	TGTGCCAGCAGCCCCGGGGGTGGACAAAACATTCAGTACTTC
TRBV5-1	.	once	TRBJ1-1	CASSRSGNTEAFF	TGCGCCAGCAGCCGGTCGGGGAACACTGAAGCTTTCTTT
TRBV6-1	.	.	TRBJ2-3	CASSERVGTDTQYF	TGTGCCAGCAGTGAACGAGTTGGCACAGATACGCAGTATTTT
TRBV5-1	.	.	TRBJ2-1	CASSLSRNNEQFF	TGCGCCAGCAGCTTAAGCCGAAACAATGAGCAGTTCTTC
TRBV23-1	TRBD1	.	TRBJ1-1	CASSQPGTGPRNTEAFF	TGCGCCAGCAGTCAACCGGGGACAGGGCCCAGGAACACTGAAGCTTTCTTT
TRBV29-1	TRBD1	.	TRBJ1-2	CSVGAGGPFGYTF	TGCAGCGTTGGGGCAGGGGGCCCTTTCGGCTACACCTTC
TRBV6-5	TRBD1	.	TRBJ1-1	CASYRGMNTEAFF	TGTGCCAGTTACAGGGGTATGAACACTGAAGCTTTCTTT
TRBV6-1	.	.	TRBJ1-1	CASSEALRQGLLYTEAFF	TGTGCCAGCAGTGAAGCGCTTCGGCAGGGGTTACTCTACACTGAAGCTTTCTTT
TRBV18	.	.	TRBJ1-1	CASSPPYGFTEAFF	TGTGCCAGCTCACCTCCCTACGGGTTCACTGAAGCTTTCTTT
TRBV28	TRBD1	once	TRBJ2-7	CASSLGQGKQYF	TGTGCCAGCAGTTTAGGACAGGGGAAGCAGTACTTC
TRBV6-2/TRBV6-3	TRBD2	.	TRBJ2-1	CASSLAGTINEQFF	TGTGCCAGCAGTCTAGCGGGGACGATCAATGAGCAGTTCTTC
TRBV4-1	TRBD1	.	TRBJ1-2	CASSQEGTVYGYTF	TGCGCCAGCAGCCAAGAAGGGACAGTCTATGGCTACACCTTC
TRBV6-7	.	.	TRBJ1-5	CASSFGGQSYNQPQHF	TGTGCCAGCAGTTTTGGAGGACAGTCCTACAATCAGCCCCAGCATTTT
TRBV30	.	.	TRBJ2-7	CAWSRGSSYEQYF	TGTGCCTGGAGTAGGGGGAGCTCCTACGAGCAGTACTTC
TRBV13	TRBD1	.	TRBJ1-2	CASSLFKQGANGYTF	TGTGCCAGCAGCTTGTTCAAACAGGGGGCGAATGGCTACACCTTC
TRBV7-7	TRBD1	once	TRBJ2-5	CASSQTGQQETQYF	TGTGCCAGCAGTCAGACGGGACAGCAAGAGACCCAGTACTTC
TRBV18	TRBD2	.	TRBJ2-5	CASSPPTGGKETQYF	TGTGCCAGCTCACCACCGACGGGGGGGAAAGAGACCCAGTACTTC
TRBV5-1	.	.	TRBJ1-2	CASTNSLPSVGYTF	TGCGCCAGCACCAACTCACTACCTAGCGTGGGCTACACCTTC
TRBV11-3	.	.	TRBJ2-3	CASSLAGSVGTDTQYF	TGTGCCAGCAGCTTAGCCGGTAGCGTAGGCACAGATACGCAGTATTTT
TRBV24-1	.	.	TRBJ2-3	CATREKGHPTDTQYF	TGTGCCACCCGGGAGAAGGGGCATCCCACAGATACGCAGTATTTT